This TCR beta chain stems from a study of blood T cell repertoires in COVID-19. Study in general: Acute-phase and convalescent COVID-19 samples originated in the United States, Italy and Spain.

Looked up from germline, CDR1 is SGHNT and CDR2 is YYREEE (reference sequence). V was clipped by 1 base and J by 6 bases, with 9 bases between them. This CDR3 contains 13 residues. In the original workflow: The assay estimated nucleated cells by amplifying reference gene primers. Generated by immunoSEQ multiplex PCR, the TCRdb table keeps only in-frame clones and is missing some. V and J calls and clone size follow that table, whereas D and trimming were derived from the DNA. The profile covers 250,000 to 350,000 clones, with approximately 87% appearing a single time and around 8% taken by the ten largest.

This sequence was found in a woman between 50 and 59 years old who had recovered from COVID-19. This chain uses TRBV5-4 with TRBJ2-3; D is ambiguous. Sequencing was carried out using peripheral blood. The CDR3 nucleotides are TGTGCCAGCAGCTTGTTGGTGGGCGATACGCAGTATTTT. This encodes CASSLLVGDTQYF.